This TCR beta chain was found in a study of cytomegalovirus exposure and HLA in healthy donors. Turning to the study itself: Inside one of the first data releases sat about 85 million unique TCRs taken from HLA-typed donors.

PCR primers comprised 60 Vbeta and 13 Jbeta primers. Method: immunoSEQ multiplex PCR; TCRdb's copy keeps in-frame clones and lacks some. The sample has hundreds of thousands of clones; about three quarters are singletons. This clone was counted a few times. The antigen is unknown. This CDR3 is built from 19 residues. The ends were cut back, 2 bases at V and 0 bases at J, with 18 bases in the middle. Germline assignment: CDR1 SGHRS and CDR2 YFSETQ. Study-wide results and limits: In all likelihood, a cluster of highly shared sequence variants was a sequencing artifact. High sensitivity and specificity were reportedly achieved when the classifier diagnosed cytomegalovirus status. Looking again later, the authors saw that most CMV-associated TCR beta chains seemed HLA-restricted.

The sequencing sample was made of PBMCs. The chain joins TRBV5-1 to TRBJ2-6; D is possibly TRBD1 (5 bases). The clonotype was recovered from a woman aged 55-70 years in good health and CMV-seropositive. CDR3: CASSFNRPTSSSGANVLTF. CDR3 nucleotide sequence: TGCGCCAGCAGCTTTAACAGGCCGACCTCCAGCTCTGGGGCCAACGTCCTGACTTTC.